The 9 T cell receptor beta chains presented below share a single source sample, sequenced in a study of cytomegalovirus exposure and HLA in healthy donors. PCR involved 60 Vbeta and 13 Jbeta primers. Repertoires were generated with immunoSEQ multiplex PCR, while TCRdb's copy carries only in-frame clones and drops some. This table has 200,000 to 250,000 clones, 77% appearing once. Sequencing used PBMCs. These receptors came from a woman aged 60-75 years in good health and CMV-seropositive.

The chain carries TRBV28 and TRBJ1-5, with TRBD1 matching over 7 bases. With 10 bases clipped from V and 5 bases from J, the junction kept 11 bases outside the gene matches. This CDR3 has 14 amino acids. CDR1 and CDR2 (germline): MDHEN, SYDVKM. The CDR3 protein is CATRTGEFYQPQHF. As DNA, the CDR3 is TGTGCCACAAGAACAGGGGAATTTTATCAGCCCCAGCATTTT. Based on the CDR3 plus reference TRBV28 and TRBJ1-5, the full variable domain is DVKVTQSSRYLVKRTGEKVFLECVQDMDHENMFWYRQDPGLGLRLIYFSYDVKMKEKGDIPEGYSVSREKKERFSLILESASTNQTSMYLCATRTGEFYQPQHFGDGTRLSIL.

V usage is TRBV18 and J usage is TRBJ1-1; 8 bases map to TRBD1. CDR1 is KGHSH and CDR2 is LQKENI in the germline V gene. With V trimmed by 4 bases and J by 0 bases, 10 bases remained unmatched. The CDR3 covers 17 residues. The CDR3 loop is CASSLYPDREMNTEAFF. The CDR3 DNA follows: TGTGCCAGCTCACTTTACCCGGACAGGGAGATGAACACTGAAGCTTTCTTT.

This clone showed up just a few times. CDR3 in amino acids: CASSLFGHFQETQYF. The CDR3 nucleotides read TGCGCCAGCAGCTTGTTCGGACACTTCCAAGAGACCCAGTACTTC. J is TRBJ2-5 and V is TRBV5-1; D might be TRBD1 (5 bases). Trimming cost V 1 base and J 1 base, with 11 bases left between them. The CDR3 is made up of 15 amino acids. CDR1 and CDR2 (germline): SGHRS, YFSETQ.

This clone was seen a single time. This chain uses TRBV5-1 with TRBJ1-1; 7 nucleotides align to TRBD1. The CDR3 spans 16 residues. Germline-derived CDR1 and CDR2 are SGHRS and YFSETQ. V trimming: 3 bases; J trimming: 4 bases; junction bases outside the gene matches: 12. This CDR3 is CASSSAPPTGSTEAFF. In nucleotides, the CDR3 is TGCGCCAGCAGCTCAGCACCACCGACAGGGAGCACTGAAGCTTTCTTT.

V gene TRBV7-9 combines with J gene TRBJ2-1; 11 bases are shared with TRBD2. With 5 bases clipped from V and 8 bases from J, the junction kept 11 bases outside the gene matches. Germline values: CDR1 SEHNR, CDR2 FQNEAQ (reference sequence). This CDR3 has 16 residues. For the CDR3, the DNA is TGTGCCAGCAGCGAACCTACTAGCGGGAGTATAGATGAGCAGTTCTTC. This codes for CASSEPTSGSIDEQFF.

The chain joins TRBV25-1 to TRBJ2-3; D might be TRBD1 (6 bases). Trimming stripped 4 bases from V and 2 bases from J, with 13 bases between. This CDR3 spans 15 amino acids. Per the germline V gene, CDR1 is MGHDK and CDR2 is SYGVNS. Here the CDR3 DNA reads TGTGCCAGCAGTGGGAGCCAGGGGATCACAGATACGCAGTATTTT. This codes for CASSGSQGITDTQYF.

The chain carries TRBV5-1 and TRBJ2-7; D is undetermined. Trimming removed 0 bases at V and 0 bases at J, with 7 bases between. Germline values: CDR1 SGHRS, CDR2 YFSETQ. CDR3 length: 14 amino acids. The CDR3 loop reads CASSLVHTSYEQYF. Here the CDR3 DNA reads TGCGCCAGCAGCTTGGTGCACACCTCCTACGAGCAGTACTTC.

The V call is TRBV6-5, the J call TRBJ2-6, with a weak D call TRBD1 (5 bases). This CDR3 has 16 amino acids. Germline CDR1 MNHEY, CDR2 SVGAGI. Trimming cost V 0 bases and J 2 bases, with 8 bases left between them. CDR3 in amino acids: CASSYSIGAGANVLTF. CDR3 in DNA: TGTGCCAGCAGTTACTCGATAGGGGCTGGGGCCAACGTCCTGACTTTC.

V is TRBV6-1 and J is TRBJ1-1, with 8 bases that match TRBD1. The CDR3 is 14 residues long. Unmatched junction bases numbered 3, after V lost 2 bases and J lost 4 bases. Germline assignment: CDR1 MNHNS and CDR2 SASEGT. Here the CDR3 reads CASSEPGGGTEAFF. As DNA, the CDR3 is TGTGCCAGCAGTGAACCAGGGGGCGGCACTGAAGCTTTCTTT.